Listed below are T cell receptor beta chains from one sample, sequenced in a study of blood T cell repertoires in COVID-19. The method was immunoSEQ multiplex PCR; TCRdb's version includes in-frame clones alone and lacks a portion of them. The table lists fewer than 250,000 clones, approximately 80% of them singletons. Sequenced: peripheral blood. Source of these receptors: a woman of 80 years or more with COVID-19, enrolled during active disease. Both conserved end residues are part of each CDR3. Fields, in order: V gene, D gene, clone size, J gene, CDR3 DNA, CDR3 protein. D genes are given only for firm matches. A clone size is listed for some rows: how often the clone was seen (once, few, many), or a class if it is expanded.

TRBV10-2	.	.	TRBJ1-2	TGCGCCAGCAGTGACAGGGGAAGGGACTATGGCTACACCTTC	CASSDRGRDYGYTF
TRBV5-1	TRBD2	.	TRBJ2-1	TGCGCCAGCAGCTCGGGACTAGCGGGGGCCTACAATGAGCAGTTCTTC	CASSSGLAGAYNEQFF
TRBV4-1	TRBD1	.	TRBJ1-5	TGCGCCAGCAGCCAAGATCCCGGGACAGGGCTCAATCAGCCCCAGCATTTT	CASSQDPGTGLNQPQHF
TRBV19	.	.	TRBJ1-5	TGTGCCAGTAGTGCGATAGGGGGGGGAAGGGAGCCCCAGCATTTT	CASSAIGGGREPQHF
TRBV27	.	.	TRBJ1-6	TGTGCCAGCAGTTTATTCGGGGGAGGTAATTCACCCCTCCACTTT	CASSLFGGGNSPLHF
TRBV3-1/TRBV3-2	TRBD1	.	TRBJ1-1	TGTGCCAGCAGCCCGGGCAGGGGGTCCACTGAAGCTTTCTTT	CASSPGRGSTEAFF
TRBV6-5	TRBD1	few	TRBJ1-1	TGTGCCAGCGGTAAGGACAGGGGAAACACTGAAGCTTTCTTT	CASGKDRGNTEAFF
TRBV4-3	TRBD1	.	TRBJ2-1	TGCGCCAGCAGCCAGAGCAGGGGGCACTACAATGAGCAGTTCTTC	CASSQSRGHYNEQFF
TRBV6-2/TRBV6-3	.	.	TRBJ2-7	TGTGCCAGCAGTTACTATCGGGACACCGCCTACGAGCAGTACTTC	CASSYYRDTAYEQYF
TRBV12-5	TRBD1	.	TRBJ2-5	TGTGCTAGTGGTTCTGGGACAGGGTGGCAAGAGACCCAGTACTTC	CASGSGTGWQETQYF
TRBV14	.	.	TRBJ2-5	TGTGCCAGCAGCCAAGTAGGACTTCCAAGACGGGAGACCCAGTACTTC	CASSQVGLPRRETQYF
TRBV20-1	.	.	TRBJ2-1	TGCAGTGCTAGAGATTTCCCCCTCCTCTTCTTC	CSARDFPLLFF
TRBV28	.	.	TRBJ2-2	TGTGCCAGCAGTTTAGCGACAATTGGCACCGGGGAGCTGTTTTTT	CASSLATIGTGELFF
TRBV11-1	.	.	TRBJ2-1	TGTGCCAGCAGCCGGGGAGGTAGGCGGGAAGGTGAGCAGTTCTTC	CASSRGGRREGEQFF